These 15 T cell receptor beta chains came from one sample sequenced in a study of T cells in Graves' hyperthyroidism and ophthalmopathy. Using RNA transcripts as the source, TCR beta CDR3 regions were amplified. The HTBI primer set served for first-round RT-PCR of the TCR CDR3. TCRdb ran MiXCR on the multiplex PCR reads and lists one entry per CDR3 protein. Here the sample spans some 800,000 distinct CDR3 sequences, around 39% being singletons. Sequencing input: blood. These receptors were collected from a man younger than 35 with Graves' hyperthyroidism.

This chain uses TRBV20-1 with TRBJ2-7; 10 nucleotides agree with TRBD2. Germline V gene lookup returns CDR1 DFQATT and CDR2 SNEGSKA (reference sequence). The J segment lost 3 bases and the V segment lost 6 bases, leaving 11 bases of the junction unmatched. The CDR3 runs 15 residues. This CDR3 reads CSAPKPSSGSYEQYF. CDR3 nucleotide sequence: TGCAGTGCCCCGAAGCCATCTAGCGGGAGCTACGAGCAGTACTTC.

This rearrangement joins TRBV29-1 to TRBJ2-7; 7 positions agree with TRBD2. Losses at the gene ends were 8 bases for V and 5 bases for J; bases not matched to a gene: 9. This CDR3 has 12 residues. Germline CDR1 is SQVTM and CDR2 is ANQGSEA. In DNA, the CDR3 is TGCAGCAGTTACACCGGACTAGACGAGCAGTACTTC. This codes for CSSYTGLDEQYF.

This clonotype was seen repeatedly, ten times or more. The chain is built from TRBV9 and TRBJ1-3, with D perhaps TRBD1 (6 bases). Germline V CDR1 and CDR2: SGDLS, YYNGEE. The CDR3 is 15 residues long. V was cut by 4 bases and J by 0 bases, with 11 bases left in between. The CDR3 sequence is CASSSDSFSGNTIYF. The CDR3 nucleotides read TGTGCCAGCAGCTCGGACAGTTTCTCTGGAAACACCATATATTTT.

The chain carries TRBV10-1 and TRBJ2-7; TRBD1 might be the D (5 bases). Germline V lookup: CDR1 WNHNN, CDR2 SYGVQD (reference sequence). The CDR3 is 13 residues long. V was cut by 6 bases and J by 0 bases, with 9 bases left in between. As DNA, the CDR3 is TGCGCCAGCAGGGACACCGGCTCCTACGAGCAGTACTTC. Translation gives CASRDTGSYEQYF.

This clonotype was counted ten times or more. The chain employs TRBV7-2 and TRBJ1-3; D remains unclear. This CDR3 region has 12 residues. Trimming left V 3 bases short and J 7 bases short, with 7 bases between. Germline CDR1 is SGHTA and CDR2 is FQGNSA. CDR3 region: CASSFEGNTIYF. CDR3 DNA sequence: TGTGCCAGCAGCTTTGAGGGCAACACCATATATTTT.

This clonotype was detected only a few times. This may come from a read error, since a much larger clone is one base off. The chain uses TRBV10-3 and TRBJ1-2; no clear D. Germline CDR1 ENHRY, CDR2 SYGVKD. The length of the CDR3 is 12 residues. The CDR3 coding sequence is TGTGCCATCAGTGAACACAGCTATGGCCACACCTTC. This encodes CAISEHSYGHTF.

This clonotype was recorded at least ten times. CDR3 region: CASSPGGAVYGYTF. The CDR3 DNA reads as TGTGCCAGCAGCCCAGGGGGGGCAGTCTATGGCTACACCTTC. The chain combines TRBV7-9 with TRBJ1-2; 7 positions agree with TRBD1. Trimming took 5 bases from V and 4 from J; bases not matched to a gene: 7. This CDR3 comprises 14 residues. CDR1 SEHNR and CDR2 FQNEAQ come from the germline V gene (reference sequence).

The V gene is TRBV20-1, the J gene TRBJ2-5, with 11 bases aligning to TRBD2. The CDR3 sequence is 17 residues long. Germline CDR1 DFQATT, CDR2 SNEGSKA (reference sequence). J lost 2 bases, V lost 1 base, and 9 bases had no gene match. The CDR3 bases are TGCAGTGCTAGAGGGTTTAGCGGGGGGGCCTGGCAAGAGACCCAGTACTTC. This translates into CSARGFSGGAWQETQYF.

Only a few counts were recorded for this clonotype. V is TRBV19 and J is TRBJ2-7; D ambiguous. CDR1 LNHDA and CDR2 SQIVND come from the germline V gene (reference sequence). V gave up 7 bases and J gave up 1 base, with 11 bases separating them. CDR3 length: 13 residues. CDR3 in DNA: TGTGCCAGTATGGACCTCGTATCCTACGAGCAGTACTTC. This translates into CASMDLVSYEQYF.

With regard to this clonotype: A read error may explain this, as a much larger clone is one base away. Here the CDR3 reads CASSLIGTGTSEQYF. The CDR3 coding sequence is TGTGCCAGCAGCTTAATCGGGACAGGGACCTCCGAGCAGTACTTC. The V and J genes are TRBV9 and TRBJ2-7; 9 nucleotides align to TRBD1. The V gene end was trimmed by 4 bases and the J gene end by 6 bases; junction bases not matched to a gene: 11. This CDR3 is built from 15 residues. CDR1 and CDR2 from the germline V gene are SGDLS and YYNGEE.

The chain combines TRBV29-1 with TRBJ1-2; D is ambiguous. CDR1 is SQVTM, CDR2 ANQGSEA, per germline. The CDR3 is 13 residues long. V was trimmed by 6 bases and J by 5 bases, leaving 16 bases between them. CDR3 loop: CSVPTGSGYGYTF. For the CDR3, the DNA is TGCAGCGTCCCTACCGGTTCGGGGTATGGCTACACCTTC.

This clonotype came up many times. CDR3 nucleotides: TGTGCCAGCAGCGTATATGGGTCCTTGGGGTATGGCTACACCTTC. Translating gives CASSVYGSLGYGYTF. The gene calls are TRBV9 and TRBJ1-2, with D hard to call. Germline-derived CDR1 and CDR2 are SGDLS and YYNGEE. This CDR3 has 15 residues. The germline V and J ends were trimmed by 1 base and 5 bases, with 15 bases remaining between them. The full variable domain, its missing parts supplied by reference TRBV9 and TRBJ1-2, is DSGVTQTPKHLITATGQRVTLRCSPRSGDLSVYWYQQSLDQGLQFLIQYYNGEERAKGNILERFSAQQFPDLHSELNLSSLELGDSALYFCASSVYGSLGYGYTFGSGTRLTVV.

This chain joins TRBV3-1 and TRBJ1-4; tentatively, D is TRBD1 (6 bases). Trimming pared 4 bases from V and 6 bases from J, leaving 15 bases between. CDR3 length: 15 residues. Per the germline V gene, CDR1 is LGHDT and CDR2 is YNNKEL (reference sequence). DNA of the CDR3: TGTGCCAGCAGCCGCCGGGACACCACTTATGAAAAACTGTTTTTT. Translating gives CASSRRDTTYEKLFF.

This rearrangement joins TRBV15 to TRBJ1-6; 7 nucleotides match TRBD1. V trimming: 5 bases; J trimming: 7 bases; junction bases outside the gene matches: 5. Germline loops: CDR1 LNHNV, CDR2 YYDKDF (reference sequence). The CDR3 loop spans 14 amino acids. The CDR3 DNA reads TGTGCCACCAGCCCTGACAGGGTGAATTCACCCCTCCACTTT. Encoded protein: CATSPDRVNSPLHF.

Concerning this clonotype: This clone may be a read error of a much larger clone one base away. Since no conserved phenylalanine or tryptophan closes the CDR3, a read error is the likely cause. The V call is TRBV19, the J call TRBJ1-1, with D possibly being TRBD1 (5 bases). The V and J ends lost 3 bases and 3 bases respectively, with 11 bases between them. The length of the CDR3 is 14 residues. The germline V gene has CDR1 LNHDA and CDR2 SQIVND (reference sequence). Written as DNA, the CDR3 is TGTGCCAGTAGTATTAGGGGATCGGACACTGAAGCTTTCCTT. It encodes CASSIRGSDTEAFL.